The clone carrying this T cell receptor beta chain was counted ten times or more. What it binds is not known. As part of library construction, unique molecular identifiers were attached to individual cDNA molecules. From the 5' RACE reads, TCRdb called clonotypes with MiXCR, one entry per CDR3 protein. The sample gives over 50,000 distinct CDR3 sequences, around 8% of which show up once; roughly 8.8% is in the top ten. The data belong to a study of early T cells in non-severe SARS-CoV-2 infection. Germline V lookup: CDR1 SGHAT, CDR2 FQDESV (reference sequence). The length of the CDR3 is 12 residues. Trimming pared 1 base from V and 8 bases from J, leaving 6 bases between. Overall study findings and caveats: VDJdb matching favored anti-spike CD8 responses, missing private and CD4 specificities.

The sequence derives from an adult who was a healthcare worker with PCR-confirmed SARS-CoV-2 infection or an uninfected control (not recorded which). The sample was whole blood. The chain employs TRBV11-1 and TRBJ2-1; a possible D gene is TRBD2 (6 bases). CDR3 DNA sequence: TGTGCCAGCAGCTTAGGCGGGGATGAGCAGTTCTTC. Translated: CASSLGGDEQFF.